This T cell receptor beta chain was sequenced during a study of shared clonotypes between healthy human individuals. Looked up from germline, CDR1 is MGHRA and CDR2 is YSYEKL. There are 13 residues in the CDR3. V shed 4 bases and J shed 6 bases, with 9 bases lying between them. The assay used deep level. Method: immunoSEQ multiplex PCR; TCRdb's copy keeps in-frame clones and lacks some. The table includes about 2.1 million clones, more than 85% detected once. This clone has just one count. Cells designated naive CD8 were CD45RO-negative and were positively selected for CCR7, with terminally differentiated effector memory CD45RA+ cells excluded.

The V gene is TRBV4-1, the J gene TRBJ2-2; a weak D match, TRBD1 (6 bases). Material for sequencing was naive CD8+ T cells from PBMCs. This clonotype originated in a man between 18 and 35 years old in good health. Some clones in this sample may be carry-over from other donors' samples. This CDR3 is CASSRGQAGELFF. Here the CDR3 DNA reads TGCGCCAGCAGCCGGGGGCAGGCCGGGGAGCTGTTTTTT.